This T cell receptor beta chain was sequenced during a study of technical replicates of blood from several donors. V lost 4 bases and J lost 2, with 9 bases in between. The CDR3 covers 13 residues. Germline CDR1 and CDR2: WSHSY and SAAADI. Clones were sequenced by immunoSEQ multiplex PCR, and TCRdb holds only the in-frame ones, with some missing. The repertoire holds approximately 90,000 clones, with 95% as singletons. The sequenced sample was T cells isolated from PBMCs. This clonotype originated in a human donor in good health. The V call is TRBV10-2, the J call TRBJ2-7, with D possibly being TRBD1 (5 bases). The CDR3 reads CASSVGRAYEQYF. The CDR3, as DNA: TGCGCCAGCAGTGTCGGCAGGGCCTACGAGCAGTACTTC.